The 16 T cell receptor beta chains in this list originate from one sample, sequenced in a study of shared clonotypes between healthy human individuals. Measured with immunoSEQ multiplex PCR; TCRdb has only the in-frame clones, and not every one. The sample has about 610,000 clones; 95% to 96% are singletons. CD45RO negativity and positive selection for CCR7 defined naive CD8 cells, a population that excluded terminally differentiated effector memory CD45RA+ cells. The sequencing sample was made of naive CD8+ T cells sorted from blood. The receptors come from a woman in her thirties in good health.

V usage is TRBV10-1 and J usage is TRBJ2-3; 11 nucleotides agree with TRBD2. CDR3 length: 15 amino acids. V was pared by 2 bases and J by 4 bases, with 2 bases of the junction left unmatched. CDR1 WNHNN and CDR2 SYGVQD come from the germline V gene (reference sequence). The CDR3 sequence: CASSEVAGGSDTQYF. The CDR3 nucleotides are TGCGCCAGCAGTGAGGTAGCGGGAGGGTCAGATACGCAGTATTTT.

The chain employs TRBV6-1 and TRBJ2-3; D gene ambiguous. The CDR3 is made up of 17 amino acids. Germline CDR1 reads MNHNS; CDR2 reads SASEGT. Trimming took off 0 bases at V and 0 bases at J, with 13 bases between the two ends. CDR3 DNA sequence: TGTGCCAGCAGTGAAGCGTCGAGGATCCTAAGCACAGATACGCAGTATTTT. This encodes CASSEASRILSTDTQYF.

The genes are TRBV4-2 and TRBJ2-2; maybe TRBD2 (5 bases). V gave up 0 bases and J gave up 2 bases, with 10 bases separating them. The germline V gene has CDR1 LGHNA and CDR2 YNFKEQ. The CDR3 spans 16 residues. CDR3 amino acids: CASSQERLTNTGELFF. DNA for the CDR3: TGTGCCAGCAGCCAAGAGCGACTAACTAACACCGGGGAGCTGTTTTTT.

Concerning this clone: One junction end disagrees with the germline gene, perhaps due to a read error. The chain links TRBV2 to TRBJ2-3; D not resolved. CDR1 and CDR2 (germline): SNHLY, FYNNEI. The CDR3 sequence is 15 residues long. The CDR3: CASREGPLGTDTQYF. Here the CDR3 DNA reads TGTGCCAGCAGGGAAGGGCCCCTAGGAACAGATACGCAGTATTTT.

In the case of this clone: The same CDR3 also results from other DNA sequences found in this sample. This rearrangement joins TRBV27 to TRBJ1-2; D not certain. Germline-derived CDR1 and CDR2 are MNHEY and SMNVEV (reference sequence). The V end was cut by 3 bases, the J end by 3 bases, with 8 bases between. This CDR3 region has 13 residues. In DNA, the CDR3 is TGTGCCAGCAGTTTCGGGCGGGACTATGGCTACACCTTC. It yields the protein CASSFGRDYGYTF.

This clone was found once. The rearrangement joins TRBV7-3 to TRBJ2-7, with 8 nucleotides matching TRBD2. The germline CDR1 and CDR2 sequences are SGHTA and FQGTGA. This CDR3 comprises 15 residues. The junction had 7 bases not matched to a gene; V was cut back by 6 bases and J by 0 bases. CDR3 DNA: TGTGCCAGCAGTCCGGGAGGGGCGAGCTCCTACGAGCAGTACTTC. It codes for CASSPGGASSYEQYF.

The V and J genes are TRBV28 and TRBJ2-7; D could derive from TRBD1 or TRBD2 (6 bases each). This CDR3 is 14 amino acids long. The germline V and J ends were trimmed by 8 bases and 2 bases, with 16 bases remaining between them. Germline V gene data show CDR1 as MDHEN and CDR2 as SYDVKM. CDR3: CASRQKGGPYEQYF. The DNA of the CDR3 is TGTGCCAGCCGCCAAAAAGGGGGGCCCTACGAGCAGTACTTC.

This clone was detected once. The rearrangement uses TRBV29-1 and TRBJ1-1; D ambiguous. Deletions cut 0 bases from V and 4 bases from J, with 15 bases between. The CDR3 runs 15 residues. Germline V gene data show CDR1 as SQVTM and CDR2 as ANQGSEA. In DNA form, the CDR3 reads TGCAGCGTTGAAGATCCGGATGGGTTAGGCACTGAAGCTTTCTTT. Translating it yields CSVEDPDGLGTEAFF. The complete variable domain, with remaining parts taken from reference TRBV29-1 and TRBJ1-1, reads SAVISQKPSRDICQRGTSLTIQCQVDSQVTMMFWYRQQPGQSLTLIATANQGSEATYESGFVIDKFPISRPNLTFSTLTVSNMSPEDSSIYLCSVEDPDGLGTEAFFGQGTRLTVV.

This chain connects TRBV28 to TRBJ2-7; 7 nucleotides agree with TRBD1. V lost 2 bases and J lost 0; bases outside the gene matches: 7. The CDR3 spans 16 residues. The V gene's germline CDR1 is MDHEN and CDR2 SYDVKM. The CDR3 DNA is TGTGCCAGCAGTTTACGAGGGACAGTGAGCTCCTACGAGCAGTACTTC. This translates into CASSLRGTVSSYEQYF.

Details on this clone: The sample carries other DNA sequences with the same CDR3. The chain joins TRBV7-9 to TRBJ2-7; tentative D call: TRBD1 (5 bases). The CDR3 covers 13 residues. Trimming left V 4 bases short and J 4 bases short, with 11 bases between. Germline values: CDR1 SEHNR, CDR2 FQNEAQ (reference sequence). CDR3 amino acids: CASSSPQGYEQYF. In nucleotides, the CDR3 is TGTGCCAGCAGCTCCCCCCAGGGTTACGAGCAGTACTTC.

V and J are TRBV27 and TRBJ2-7, with D possibly being TRBD2 (5 bases). V lost 2 bases, J lost 0 bases, and 11 bases lay in between. Germline CDR1 is MNHEY and CDR2 is SMNVEV (reference sequence). This CDR3 spans 15 amino acids. The DNA for the CDR3 is TGTGCCAGCAGTTTACGGACCGGGGACTCCTACGAGCAGTACTTC. Protein product: CASSLRTGDSYEQYF.

V and J are TRBV7-9 and TRBJ2-1, with 11 positions matching TRBD2. This CDR3 has 17 residues. The V gene's germline CDR1 is SEHNR and CDR2 FQNEAQ (reference sequence). The V segment lost 5 bases and the J segment 0 bases; nucleotides outside the gene matches: 6. The CDR3 spells CASSHRLAGSSYNEQFF. In DNA, the CDR3 is TGTGCCAGCAGCCATCGACTAGCGGGATCCTCCTACAATGAGCAGTTCTTC. The full variable domain, its missing parts supplied by reference TRBV7-9 and TRBJ2-1, is DTGVSQNPRHKITKRGQNVTFRCDPISEHNRLYWYRQTLGQGPEFLTYFQNEAQLEKSRLLSDRFSAERPKGSFSTLEIQRTEQGDSAMYLCASSHRLAGSSYNEQFFGPGTRLTVL.

This chain connects TRBV6-6 to TRBJ2-7; D is ambiguous. V lost 5 bases and J lost 0, with 11 bases in between. This CDR3 region has 14 residues. CDR1 MNHNY and CDR2 SVGAGI come from the germline V gene (reference sequence). DNA of the CDR3: TGTGCCAGCAGTCACGTAGTTAACTCCTACGAGCAGTACTTC. The encoded protein is CASSHVVNSYEQYF.

The V gene is TRBV7-9, the J gene TRBJ1-2; TRBD1 is a possible D gene (6 bases). The germline V and J ends were trimmed by 5 bases and 4 bases, with 14 bases remaining between them. The CDR3 sequence is 14 residues long. Germline V CDR1 and CDR2: SEHNR, FQNEAQ (reference sequence). This CDR3 reads CASSTGQTPYGYTF. CDR3 coding DNA: TGTGCCAGCAGCACTGGACAGACTCCCTATGGCTACACCTTC.

This clone appeared a single time. The CDR3 protein is CASSLSGLEQFF. DNA of the CDR3: TGTGCCAGCAGTTTAAGTGGGCTTGAGCAGTTCTTC. The chain couples TRBV27 to TRBJ2-1; no firm D call. V dropped 2 bases and J dropped 9 bases, with 8 bases sitting between them. This CDR3 region has 12 residues. Germline-derived CDR1 and CDR2 are MNHEY and SMNVEV (reference sequence).

This chain uses TRBV13 with TRBJ2-7; 10 positions match TRBD2. The CDR3 spans 17 residues. CDR1 is PRHDT and CDR2 is FYEKMQ in the germline V gene (reference sequence). After removal of 5 bases from V and 1 base from J, the junction contained 11 bases not matched to a gene. The CDR3 spells CASSQGLAVAESYEQYF. CDR3 coding DNA: TGTGCCAGCAGCCAAGGACTAGCGGTTGCGGAATCCTACGAGCAGTACTTC.